The entry that follows covers one T cell receptor beta chain sequence. There is no known antigen for this receptor. No qualities accompany the bases; no much larger clone lies one base away. From the cysteine up to the phenylalanine, the CDR3 has a length of 17 residues. Kept here is only the CDR3 DNA, which spans 51 bases and is read in frame from base 1. The germline V gene specifies MGHRA as CDR1 and YSYEKL as CDR2. Relative to germline, V is 0 bases shorter and J is 1 base shorter, with 14 bases between their ends. This entry belongs to a study of Ad26.COV2.S vaccination and SARS-CoV-2 variants (dated by TCRdb to the early 2020s). Regarding the study in general: Vaccine-arm donors came from COV1001, a multicentre, randomized, double-blind, placebo-controlled phase I-IIa trial of Ad26.COV2.S in healthy adults. Dosing of Ad26.COV2.S was intramuscular, at either 5x10^10 or 1x10^11 viral particles, delivered as one shot or as two shots spaced 56 days apart. TCRbeta repertoire sequencing was used to assess the specificity and breadth of SARS-CoV-2-reactive T cell receptors after Ad26.COV2.S vaccination. A total of 32 samples were included in the TCR-sequenced set, comprising roughly 19 Ad26.COV2.S vaccine recipients, 5 placebo recipients and 8 SARS-CoV-2 convalescent individuals. Trial participants were randomized into five groups of five: low-dose or high-dose Ad26.COV2.S given once or twice, or placebo on both occasions. Blinding of investigators to trial group allocation was maintained during experiments and outcome assessment. Findings and caveats that apply to the study as a whole: Vaccine and placebo recipients had comparable non-spike TCR breadth, which fits with the vaccine containing only spike. The authors noted that total T cell responses may have been underestimated by the TCR breadth and depth analyses. The study was not powered to compare responses between vaccine doses or regimens. After vaccination, substantial breadth of spike-specific CD8+ and CD4+ T cell responses was reported. Ad26.COV2.S recipients had higher spike-specific TCR breadth than placebo recipients (P = 0.0014).

TCRbeta CDR3 regions were sequenced with the immunoSEQ Assay. After extraction, genomic DNA underwent amplification by bias-controlled multiplex PCR, followed by high-throughput sequencing. The study's own analysis went as follows. Collapsing and filtering of sequences were performed to quantify the absolute abundance of each unique TCRbeta CDR3 region. Usable DNA was measured by amplifying reference genes present in all nucleated cells, and TCRbeta template counts were normalized to that usable DNA to estimate T cell fraction. Repertoire TCRs were annotated as SARS-CoV-2-specific when V gene, CDR3 amino acid sequence and J gene were exactly matched to a known reactive TCR set. The reference SARS-CoV-2 TCR set was derived from MIRA and filtered for enrichment in COVID-19-positive ImmuneCODE repertoires, a step that removed public or cross-reactive TCRs. Drawing on the MIRA antigens, annotated TCRs were analysed further at the level of specific ORF or position within ORF. Breadth was defined as the number of annotated unique rearrangements divided by the total number of unique productive rearrangements, and depth was defined as the summed frequency of the annotated unique rearrangements. Two-sided Wilcoxon rank-sum tests were used to compare TCR breadth between groups. What TCRdb holds here is the immuneACCESS table cut down to in-frame rearrangements. Part of the clones is not present; checked against another copy, under half of the missing clones reflect an unresolved V gene, and the others are unexplained. The D gene and trimming were derived from the DNA, and the V and J assignments and clone size from that table. This sample holds approximately 250,000 clones; roughly 85% were observed only once. The ten largest account for approximately 3% of the sample.

What the treatment or condition label conveys for this sample: around 19 received Ad26.COV2.S at low or high dose, single or two shots; about 5 received placebo; per-sample allocation not given. For vaccine and placebo recipients, repertoires were sequenced using samples collected on day 63 after the first injection. In Cohort 1b, fewer than 30 adults aged 18-55 years were enrolled at a single site in Boston, USA, between 29 July and 7 August 2020. Ad26.COV2.S consisted of a replication-incompetent adenovirus type 26 vector by which a prefusion-stabilized SARS-CoV-2 spike protein from the original Wuhan strain was expressed.

This TCR came from a person between 18 and 59 years old who received the Ad26.COV2.S COVID-19 vaccine or a placebo. Here the sequenced sample was peripheral blood, taken in a trial of Ad26.COV2.S vaccine versus placebo. The rearrangement combines TRBV4-1 with TRBJ2-3; the D gene identity is not certain. Here is the DNA: TGCGCCAGCAGCCAAGATTTGGTGGCTATGGGCACAGATACGCAGTATTTT. It codes for CASSQDLVAMGTDTQYF.